Described below is a single T cell receptor (beta chain) sequence and its context. Its cognate antigen is unknown. Time point indicated: week 35, safety follow-up. Doses consisted of 300 ug of mutant IDH1 20-mer peptide each, paired with topical imiquimod. Donors had new IDH1-mutant astrocytomas of WHO grade 3 or 4 (ATRX-lost). These data are taken from a study of a mutant IDH1 vaccine in newly diagnosed glioma. In germline, CDR1 is WSHSY, CDR2 SAAADI. V was shortened by 0 bases and J by 9 bases, with 9 bases between the two germline ends. The CDR3 length is 14 residues. Data came from immunoSEQ multiplex PCR; TCRdb stores just in-frame clones and leaves some out. The table records 45,000 to 60,000 clones, more than 75% of them present only once.

The sequences come from PBMCs, collected from a glioma patient whose treatment included an IDH1 peptide vaccine. J is TRBJ1-6 and V is TRBV10-2, with D possibly being TRBD1 (6 bases). This TCR derives from a woman aged 40 to 50 with glioma. The chain's CDR3 is CASSESVRGSPLHF. The CDR3 nucleotides are TGCGCCAGCAGTGAGTCGGTCAGGGGTTCACCCCTCCACTTT.